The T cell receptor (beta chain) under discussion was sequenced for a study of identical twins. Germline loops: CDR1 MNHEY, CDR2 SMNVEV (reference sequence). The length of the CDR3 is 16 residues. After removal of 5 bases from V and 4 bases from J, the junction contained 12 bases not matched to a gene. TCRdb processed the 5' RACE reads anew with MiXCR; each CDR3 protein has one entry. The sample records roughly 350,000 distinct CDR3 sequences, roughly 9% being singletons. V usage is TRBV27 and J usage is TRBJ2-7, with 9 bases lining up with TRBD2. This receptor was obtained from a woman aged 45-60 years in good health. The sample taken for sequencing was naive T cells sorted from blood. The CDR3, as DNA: TGTGCCAGCAGTCGCATGGGGGCTAGCGGGACTTACGAGCAGTACTTC. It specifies CASSRMGASGTYEQYF.